The next 30 T cell receptor beta chains were all read from a single sample in a study of blood T cells in healthy people across ages. Next came a second PCR, run for 7 to 11 cycles, which used a sample-barcoded 5' primer along with a J-beta primer mix. MiXCR was run by TCRdb on the 5' RACE reads, yielding one entry per CDR3 protein. The data hold 1.5 million or so distinct CDR3 sequences, with approximately 42% observed a single time. Sequencing was done on a sample of blood. The receptors were sampled from a young woman in good health.

The chain joins TRBV5-1 to TRBJ2-6; D remains unclear. Germline V gene sequence: CDR1 SGHRS, CDR2 YFSETQ. This CDR3 is built from 16 residues. V shed 2 bases and J shed 4 bases, with 13 bases lying between them. In DNA, the CDR3 is TGCGCCAGCAGCTTACCCGCAGGAACCGGGGCCAACGTCCTGACTTTC. This gives the protein CASSLPAGTGANVLTF.

V usage is TRBV7-9 and J usage is TRBJ2-7; D is unresolved. Per germline, CDR1 SEHNR and CDR2 FQNEAQ (reference sequence). The V and J ends lost 5 bases and 1 base respectively, with 30 bases between them. CDR3 size: 20 residues. The CDR3 DNA reads TGTGCCAGCAGCCCCAGTTTGTTACAGAAGACGCAGCTGAAGTCCTACGAGCAGTACTTC. Translating gives CASSPSLLQKTQLKSYEQYF.

As regards this clonotype: A much larger clone differs by one base, so this may be a read error. The gene calls are TRBV20-1 and TRBJ2-1; 12 bases align to TRBD2. The end of the DNA fits TRBJ2-7 better, so the J call may be wrong. CDR3 length: 17 residues. Germline assignment: CDR1 DFQATT and CDR2 SNEGSKA (reference sequence). The chain's CDR3 is CSARNLAGGPSYNEQYF. CDR3 bases: TGCAGTGCTAGAAATCTAGCGGGAGGGCCGTCCTACAATGAGCAGTACTTC.

This chain connects TRBV30 to TRBJ2-1; D gene ambiguous. Deletions cut 6 bases from V and 6 bases from J, with 12 bases between. The CDR3 runs to 12 residues. Looked up from germline, CDR1 is GTSNPN and CDR2 is SVGIG (reference sequence). The CDR3 loop reads CACILVINEQFF. The CDR3 DNA follows: TGTGCCTGCATCCTAGTGATCAATGAGCAGTTCTTC.

This clonotype was seen a few times. The V gene is TRBV20-1, the J gene TRBJ2-1; no firm D call. Germline CDR1 is DFQATT and CDR2 is SNEGSKA (reference sequence). Trimming shortened V by 5 bases and J by 8 bases, and 19 bases separated the two germline ends. This CDR3 is 14 amino acids long. The DNA for the CDR3 is TGCAGTGCTGGCCCAGGCGTCGCATCGGATGAGCAGTTCTTC. It encodes CSAGPGVASDEQFF.

This clonotype was observed a handful of times. The chain couples TRBV20-1 to TRBJ2-7; the D is unclear. The CDR3 spans 11 residues. Germline loops: CDR1 DFQATT, CDR2 SNEGSKA (reference sequence). V shed 5 bases and J shed 6 bases, with 11 bases lying between them. CDR3 loop: CSAFWASEQYF. The DNA for the CDR3 is TGCAGTGCTTTTTGGGCGAGCGAGCAGTACTTC.

J is TRBJ1-4 and V is TRBV7-8; possibly TRBD1 for D (5 bases). The V gene's germline CDR1 is SGHVS and CDR2 FQNEAQ. V was pared by 6 bases and J by 3 bases, with 14 bases between. CDR3 length: 15 amino acids. CDR3 in amino acids: CASRGTQFANEKLFF. The CDR3 DNA reads as TGTGCCAGCAGGGGGACTCAGTTTGCTAATGAAAAACTGTTTTTT. The complete variable domain, with remaining parts taken from reference TRBV7-8 and TRBJ1-4, reads GAGVSQSPRYKVAKRGQDVALRCDPISGHVSLFWYQQALGQGPEFLTYFQNEAQLDKSGLPSDRFFAERPEGSVSTLKIQRTQQEDSAVYLCASRGTQFANEKLFFGSGTQLSVL.

This clonotype was observed a few times. This sequence joins TRBV7-3 and TRBJ2-1; maybe TRBD2 (5 bases). CDR3 length equals 15 residues. Germline V gene lookup returns CDR1 SGHTA and CDR2 FQGTGA. Between the trimmed V and J ends, which lost 2 bases and 3 bases, there was a span of 11 bases. The CDR3 loop reads CASSLVGEGYNEQFF. For the CDR3, the DNA is TGTGCCAGCAGCTTAGTGGGAGAGGGCTACAATGAGCAGTTCTTC.

J is TRBJ1-6 and V is TRBV5-1; no firm D call. The CDR3 sequence is 16 residues long. Trimming took 0 bases from V and 6 from J, leaving 13 bases between them. Germline CDR1 SGHRS, CDR2 YFSETQ. The CDR3 bases are TGCGCCAGCAGCTTGGCCCCCGGGAGGAGTAATTCACCCCTCCACTTT. Translated, it gives CASSLAPGRSNSPLHF. The variable domain in full, completed from reference TRBV5-1 and TRBJ1-6, reads KAGVTQTPRYLIKTRGQQVTLSCSPISGHRSVSWYQQTPGQGLQFLFEYFSETQRNKGNFPGRFSGRQFSNSRSEMNVSTLELGDSALYLCASSLAPGRSNSPLHFGNGTRLTVT.

CDR3 bases: TGTGCCAGCAGTGCCCAGGGGGCCAAAGATACGCAGTATTTT. Amino acid sequence: CASSAQGAKDTQYF. The chain carries TRBV25-1 and TRBJ2-3; TRBD1 matches 8 bases. The CDR3 extends over 14 amino acids. The germline V gene has CDR1 MGHDK and CDR2 SYGVNS. Trimming took 4 bases from V and 5 from J; bases not matched to a gene: 5. Looking up the rest from reference TRBV25-1 and TRBJ2-3 gives the full variable domain: EADIYQTPRYLVIGTGKKITLECSQTMGHDKMYWYQQDPGMELHLIHYSYGVNSTEKGDLSSESTVSRIRTEHFPLTLESARPSHTSQYLCASSAQGAKDTQYFGPGTRLTVL.

Only a few counts were recorded for this clonotype. The gene calls are TRBV4-1 and TRBJ2-3; possibly TRBD1 for D (6 bases). V dropped 4 bases and J dropped 3 bases, with 20 bases sitting between them. Germline values: CDR1 MGHRA, CDR2 YSYEKL. This CDR3 has 17 amino acids. This CDR3 reads CASSRWPTGFQTDTQYF. The CDR3 bases are TGCGCCAGCAGCCGGTGGCCCACAGGGTTCCAAACAGATACGCAGTATTTT.

The chain is built from TRBV27 and TRBJ2-7, with TRBD2 identical over 11 bases. CDR3 length: 15 residues. Germline CDR1 reads MNHEY; CDR2 reads SMNVEV (reference sequence). The ends lost 6 bases at V and 4 bases at J; junction bases unmatched: 8. The CDR3 DNA reads TGTGCCAGCAGAGGAAGTAGCGGGAGGGTGTACGAGCAGTACTTC. Translated: CASRGSSGRVYEQYF.

This sequence joins TRBV6-6 and TRBJ2-7; no clear D. CDR1 is MNHNY and CDR2 is SVGAGI in the germline V gene (reference sequence). The CDR3 has 16 residues. V was shortened by 2 bases and J by 2 bases, with 16 bases between the two germline ends. The DNA for the CDR3 is TGTGCCAGCAGTTACAGCCCCAAGGACCTCCCCTACGAGCAGTACTTC. Residues: CASSYSPKDLPYEQYF.

The V call is TRBV27, the J call TRBJ2-5; D call uncertain. The CDR3 totals 14 residues. Per the germline V gene, CDR1 is MNHEY and CDR2 is SMNVEV (reference sequence). V dropped 1 base and J dropped 5 bases, with 11 bases sitting between them. DNA of the CDR3: TGTGCCAGCAGTTTATTGACGGCCTTGGAGACCCAGTACTTC. Its translation: CASSLLTALETQYF.

This clonotype has more than one count but fewer than ten. The gene calls are TRBV16 and TRBJ1-2, with 8 bases aligning to TRBD1. Losses at the gene ends were 8 bases for V and 1 base for J; bases not matched to a gene: 0. The CDR3 extends over 12 amino acids. Germline V gene lookup returns CDR1 KGHSY and CDR2 FQNENV. CDR3 sequence (DNA): TGTGCCAGCGACAGGGGTAACTATGGCTACACCTTC. It encodes CASDRGNYGYTF.

In regard to this clonotype: Sequence at one end of the junction differs from germline and may be a read error. This chain joins TRBV7-2 and TRBJ2-7; D possibly corresponds to TRBD2 (6 bases). Germline V gives CDR1 SGHTA, CDR2 FQGNSA. CDR3 length: 15 residues. CDR3 in DNA: TGTGCCAGCAGCTCCGTGGCGGGGAGCTCCTACGAGCGGTACTTC. It yields the protein CASSSVAGSSYERYF.

The gene calls are TRBV4-1 and TRBJ1-1, with D unresolved. The ends were cut back, 3 bases at V and 4 bases at J, with 9 bases in the middle. Per germline, CDR1 MGHRA and CDR2 YSYEKL. This CDR3 has 13 amino acids. This CDR3 reads CASSQMGPTEAFF. For the CDR3, the DNA is TGCGCCAGCAGCCAGATGGGTCCCACTGAAGCTTTCTTT.

J is TRBJ1-2 and V is TRBV27; D gene uncertain. In germline, CDR1 is MNHEY, CDR2 SMNVEV (reference sequence). V was pared by 1 base and J by 5 bases, with 23 bases between. The length of the CDR3 is 18 residues. CDR3 DNA sequence: TGTGCCAGCAGTTTATTGAGGCAGGACTACCGTATGCAGTATGGCTACACCTTC. Translating it yields CASSLLRQDYRMQYGYTF.

The chain combines TRBV7-9 with TRBJ2-1; perhaps TRBD1 as D (5 bases). CDR3 length: 13 amino acids. V was trimmed by 8 bases and J by 8 bases, leaving 16 bases between them. Germline CDR1 SEHNR, CDR2 FQNEAQ (reference sequence). CDR3 amino acids: CASGRSGKDEQFF. DNA of the CDR3: TGTGCCAGCGGACGCTCAGGGAAGGATGAGCAGTTCTTC.

The chain uses TRBV7-6 and TRBJ2-1, with 12 nucleotides matching TRBD1. CDR1 SGHVS and CDR2 FNYEAQ come from the germline V gene. This CDR3 has 15 residues. After removal of 1 base from V and 8 bases from J, the junction contained 3 bases not matched to a gene. This chain's CDR3 is CASSLGGQGAHEQFF. The DNA of the CDR3 is TGTGCCAGCAGCTTAGGGGGACAGGGGGCTCATGAGCAGTTCTTC.

This clonotype was seen more than once but under ten times. The chain combines TRBV20-1 with TRBJ1-6; 9 bases map to TRBD1. The germline V gene has CDR1 DFQATT and CDR2 SNEGSKA (reference sequence). The junction had 5 bases not matched to a gene; V was cut back by 3 bases and J by 8 bases. The CDR3 runs to 14 residues. CDR3 in amino acids: CSARLTGGDSPLHF. The CDR3 nucleotides read TGCAGTGCTAGGTTAACAGGGGGCGATTCACCCCTCCACTTT.

V gene TRBV15 combines with J gene TRBJ2-1; TRBD2 aligns across 12 bases. The DNA end favors TRBJ2-7, so the J call may be wrong. CDR1 and CDR2 (germline): LNHNV, YYDKDF (reference sequence). This CDR3 region has 18 residues. The CDR3 here is CATSRDRLAGAPYNEQYF. Here the CDR3 DNA reads TGTGCCACCAGCAGAGATCGACTAGCGGGAGCCCCCTACAATGAGCAGTACTTC.

The table lists this clonotype with many counts. The chain links TRBV29-1 to TRBJ2-3, with D unresolved. CDR3 length equals 16 residues. Deletions cut 5 bases from V and 2 bases from J, with 20 bases between. The V gene's germline CDR1 is SQVTM and CDR2 ANQGSEA. The CDR3 coding sequence is TGCAGCGTTAGGGTAGGTGGCAGACAACCCACAGATACGCAGTATTTT. This codes for CSVRVGGRQPTDTQYF.

This clonotype appeared a few times. This rearrangement joins TRBV7-2 to TRBJ2-1; possibly TRBD2 for D (7 bases). The CDR3 contains 15 residues. Germline CDR1 reads SGHTA; CDR2 reads FQGNSA. Trimming took 8 bases from V and 0 from J, leaving 14 bases between them. The CDR3 DNA sequence: TGTGCCAGCGGTCTGGGGGGGGCCTCCTACAATGAGCAGTTCTTC. Translation gives CASGLGGASYNEQFF.

The chain joins TRBV24-1 to TRBJ1-2; D might be TRBD1 (6 bases). Germline lookup yields CDR1 KGHDR and CDR2 SFDVKD. V was cut by 9 bases and J by 4 bases, with 17 bases left in between. This CDR3 is 14 amino acids long. DNA of the CDR3: TGTGCCACCGACTCGGGCAGGGGCGTCTATGGCTACACCTTC. It is translated as CATDSGRGVYGYTF.

This clonotype was seen a handful of times. V is TRBV6-6 and J is TRBJ1-4, with 7 positions matching TRBD1. The CDR3 loop spans 14 amino acids. Unmatched junction bases numbered 10, after V lost 7 bases and J lost 8 bases. The germline gives CDR1 MNHNY, CDR2 SVGAGI (reference sequence). CDR3 DNA: TGTGCCAGCACCCCAGGGGGGGCGAACGAAAAACTGTTTTTT. Residues: CASTPGGANEKLFF.

The chain is built from TRBV4-1 and TRBJ2-4, with 7 positions matching TRBD1. This CDR3 spans 17 amino acids. CDR1 is MGHRA, CDR2 YSYEKL, per germline. V lost 0 bases to trimming and J lost 13 bases; unmatched junction nucleotides: 18. CDR3 sequence: CASSQDGTEVSYNEQYF. CDR3 coding DNA: TGCGCCAGCAGCCAAGATGGGACAGAAGTCTCCTACAATGAGCAGTACTTC.

The J gene is TRBJ1-1, the V gene TRBV20-1, with 9 nucleotides matching TRBD1. The CDR3 covers 12 residues. Germline lookup yields CDR1 DFQATT and CDR2 SNEGSKA (reference sequence). Germline trimming cut 6 bases from V and 4 bases from J; bases unmatched to any gene: 3. The CDR3 DNA sequence: TGCAGTGCCGGGACAGGGTCCACTGAAGCTTTCTTT. Residues: CSAGTGSTEAFF.

The chain joins TRBV15 to TRBJ1-2; D remains unclear. Trimming pared 1 base from V and 3 bases from J, leaving 18 bases between. The CDR3 contains 17 residues. Germline V gene lookup returns CDR1 LNHNV and CDR2 YYDKDF (reference sequence). In nucleotides, the CDR3 is TGTGCCACCAGCAGAGTGGGAGAATACGTTGAGGACTATGGCTACACCTTC. Its translation is CATSRVGEYVEDYGYTF. Full variable domain (outside the CDR3, taken from reference TRBV15 and TRBJ1-2): DAMVIQNPRYQVTQFGKPVTLSCSQTLNHNVMYWYQQKSSQAPKLLFHYYDKDFNNEADTPDNFQSRRPNTSFCFLDIRSPGLGDTAMYLCATSRVGEYVEDYGYTFGSGTRLTVV.

This clonotype was observed a handful of times. This chain links TRBV6-5 with TRBJ1-6; the D is unclear. The V gene lost 0 bases and the J gene lost 9 bases, with 6 bases spanning the gap. This CDR3 has 13 amino acids. In germline, CDR1 is MNHEY, CDR2 SVGAGI. As DNA, the CDR3 is TGTGCCAGCAGTTACTCGAATGGTTCACCCCTCCACTTT. Protein sequence: CASSYSNGSPLHF.